What follows is one TCR beta chain and its context. The target of this receptor is not known. Per-nucleotide qualities are absent, and no much larger clonotype sits a single base away. The CDR1 and CDR2 encoded by the germline V gene are SGHRS and YFSETQ. Inclusive of the bounding cysteine and phenylalanine, the CDR3 is 14 residues long. Solely the CDR3 DNA is kept, with 42 bases framed from the first base. Between the V and J ends, shortened by 0 bases and 7 bases respectively, the junction contains 13 bases. For sequencing, an Illumina NovaSeq 6000 was employed. TCRalpha and TCRbeta cDNA libraries were built by 5'RACE with constant-segment primers, adding sample barcodes and unique molecular identifiers. RNA was extracted from every sample with Trizol reagent. Amplification of the libraries took two PCR steps, and the second step added a second sample barcode plus Illumina TruSeq adapters. Libraries were sequenced on an Illumina NovaSeq with 2 x 150 bp paired-end reads. Regarding the original processing steps: The reads were demultiplexed and collapsed into UMI-guided consensus sequences using migec v1.2.7. With mixcr v2.1.11, UMI consensuses were aligned to TRA and TRB V and J templates and assembled into clonotypes. Expanded or contracted clonotypes were those called significant by both edgeR and NoisET, with noise models trained on biological replicates. For edgeR calls, the cutoffs were a false discovery rate-adjusted p below 0.01 and a log2 fold-change threshold of 1. As an exploratory analysis of dynamics, max-normalized trajectories of the 1000 most abundant clonotypes were examined with PCA combined with hierarchical clustering. Each responding clone was given a CD4 or CD8 phenotype based on the CD4+ and CD8+ repertoires, which had been sequenced separately. TCRdb cleaned the public reads at Q25 with fastp, built clones with MiXCR and kept in-frame beta chains. Each entry is one CDR3 protein sequence, shown with its most common DNA and genes. None of the V and J calls come from the authors' own analysis; TCRdb made them. The sample table records about 190,000 distinct CDR3 sequences; around 19% of these occur just once. The ten largest clones capture roughly 2.4% of the sample.

The sample originates from a study of T-cell memory formation after mild COVID-19 (dated by TCRdb to the early 2020s). About the study as a whole: TCR sequence clusters from the two donors were largely donor specific. In two donors, T-cell clones that expanded and contracted after mild COVID-19 were tracked by sequencing TCRalpha and TCRbeta repertoires over time. Two young, previously healthy adult volunteers made up the cohort, one male and one female. General study outcomes and caveats: Contracting CD4+ clones were located mainly in the CM and EM memory subsets, whereas CD8+ clones were found to be enriched in EMRA. Only a couple of mild cases were covered by the study, and larger cohorts that include severe cases with pre-infection samples were considered necessary. The second-wave clones that peaked on day 37 were not confirmed to be SARS-CoV-2 specific. The detection of some responding clones in pre-infection memory suggests that pre-existing cross-reactive memory T cells joined the SARS-CoV-2 response. Clones contracting from day 15 to 85 had balanced CD4/CD8 phenotypes, while a second wave expanding from day 15 to 37 was biased towards CD4+.

Ficoll-Paque density gradient centrifugation was used to isolate PBMCs. Sequencing input: PBMCs or a T cell subset sorted from them (not recorded which). The sequence is built from TRBV5-1 and TRBJ1-1, with a weak D call of TRBD1 (6 bases match). This clonotype was sampled from an adult woman who had mild COVID-19 (a few samples of this study predate the infection). The sample titles of this study are shuffled in the database, so cell type and time point are left out; the donor was told from shared clones. The DNA sequence is given as TGCGCCAGCAGCTTGGCTTGGGGGGCGGGTGAAGCTTTCTTT. Its translation reads: CASSLAWGAGEAFF.